This TCR beta chain was captured in a study of cytomegalovirus exposure and HLA in healthy donors. General study findings and limits: Testing in vitro showed a few CMV-associated chains specific for CMV antigens. Associated with cytomegalovirus, according to the listing, were 150 to 200 TCR beta chains. As was reported, the classifier diagnosed cytomegalovirus status with high specificity and sensitivity.

Trimming removed 0 bases from V and 4 bases from J; junction bases left unmatched: 8. Germline V gene sequence: CDR1 SGDLS, CDR2 YYNGEE. The CDR3 has 17 amino acids. To note about this clone: What it recognizes is unknown.

Measured with immunoSEQ multiplex PCR; TCRdb has only the in-frame clones, and not every one. Among about 44,000 clones, roughly 93% were seen once, and the ten largest hold around 2.1%. This chain uses TRBV9 with TRBJ2-3; 10 positions match TRBD2. Sequenced material: PBMCs. This receptor was identified in a woman aged 18-29 years in good health and CMV-seronegative. CDR3 bases: TGTGCCAGCAGCGTAGCCCCAGTAGCGGGGGGCTCAGATACGCAGTATTTT. Protein sequence: CASSVAPVAGGSDTQYF.